This passage covers 29 T cell receptor beta chains from one sample sequenced in a study of OX40 agonist ivuxolimab in advanced cancers. Data came from immunoSEQ multiplex PCR; TCRdb stores just in-frame clones and leaves some out. The table lists over 75,000 clones, about 94% of them singletons. The sample in question was CD4+ or CD8+ T cells sorted from blood, obtained in a trial of the OX40 agonist ivuxolimab. Every receptor here comes from an adult with an advanced solid tumor such as melanoma, head and neck, liver or kidney cancer.

V is TRBV30 and J is TRBJ1-2; no clear D. CDR3 length: 11 amino acids. Trimming stripped 1 base from V and 8 bases from J, with 8 bases between. The germline V gene encodes CDR1 GTSNPN and CDR2 SVGIG (reference sequence). Here the CDR3 DNA reads TGTGCCTGGAGTGGGGGTGGAGGCTACACCTTC. Encoded protein: CAWSGGGGYTF.

V is TRBV28 and J is TRBJ1-3; D unresolved. V was shortened by 8 bases and J by 4 bases, with 12 bases between the two germline ends. The CDR3 loop spans 13 amino acids. Germline CDR1 is MDHEN and CDR2 is SYDVKM. CDR3 sequence reads: CASEASWGNTIYF. The CDR3 DNA reads TGTGCCAGCGAAGCCTCGTGGGGAAACACCATATATTTT.

The sample holds one count of this clone. The chain is built from TRBV19 and TRBJ1-4, with D hard to call. The V gene's germline CDR1 is LNHDA and CDR2 SQIVND (reference sequence). Trimming stripped 2 bases from V and 6 bases from J, with 10 bases between. The CDR3 runs 14 residues. The DNA of the CDR3 is TGTGCCAGTAGTATAAGGCCTCGGGATGAAAAACTGTTTTTT. As protein: CASSIRPRDEKLFF.

The chain couples TRBV28 to TRBJ1-1; 8 bases map to TRBD1. Germline CDR1 and CDR2: MDHEN and SYDVKM. V was clipped by 6 bases and J by 5 bases; unmatched bases: 5. This CDR3 contains 13 residues. The chain's CDR3 is CASRTDRVTEAFF. CDR3 DNA: TGTGCCAGCAGAACGGACAGGGTGACTGAAGCTTTCTTT.

V gene TRBV2 combines with J gene TRBJ2-2; a weak D match, TRBD2 (6 bases). Germline V gene sequence: CDR1 SNHLY, CDR2 FYNNEI. Deletions cut 6 bases from V and 4 bases from J, with 9 bases between. CDR3 size: 13 residues. The CDR3 sequence: CASREGATGELFF. In DNA form, the CDR3 reads TGTGCCAGCAGGGAGGGTGCCACCGGGGAGCTGTTTTTT.

The chain joins TRBV5-4 to TRBJ2-5; possibly TRBD1 or TRBD2 for D (5 bases each). Deletions cut 4 bases from V and 4 bases from J, with 20 bases between. The germline CDR1 and CDR2 sequences are SGHNT and YYREEE (reference sequence). This CDR3 comprises 16 residues. The DNA of the CDR3 is TGTGCCAGCAGCGGGCCCGGCTGGGGGTCTCGAGAGACCCAGTACTTC. It yields the protein CASSGPGWGSRETQYF.

This sequence joins TRBV28 and TRBJ2-5; 8 bases match TRBD2. The tail of the sequence fits TRBJ2-7 better, so the J call may be wrong. The CDR3 length is 14 residues. The germline gives CDR1 MDHEN, CDR2 SYDVKM. Here the CDR3 DNA reads TGTGCCAGCATTTTTAGCGGGATCCCCTACGAGCAGTACTTC. Protein: CASIFSGIPYEQYF.

V usage is TRBV2 and J usage is TRBJ2-7, with 7 bases matching TRBD2. CDR1 SNHLY and CDR2 FYNNEI come from the germline V gene. The CDR3 is 15 residues long. With 10 bases clipped from V and 3 bases from J, the junction kept 15 bases outside the gene matches. CDR3 sequence (DNA): TGTGCCACCAAAACTGGGGGGGACTATAACTACGAGCAGTACTTC. Its translation: CATKTGGDYNYEQYF.

The J gene is TRBJ2-3, the V gene TRBV5-1; TRBD1 aligns across 9 bases. The ends lost 2 bases at V and 0 bases at J; junction bases unmatched: 1. The CDR3 sequence is 15 residues long. Germline V CDR1 and CDR2: SGHRS, YFSETQ. The CDR3 reads CASSLQGASTDTQYF. CDR3 DNA: TGCGCCAGCAGCTTACAGGGGGCGAGCACAGATACGCAGTATTTT.

This chain uses TRBV14 with TRBJ1-4; D ambiguous. V lost 4 bases and J lost 8, with 17 bases in between. The V gene's germline CDR1 is SGHDN and CDR2 FVKESK. This CDR3 contains 15 residues. The CDR3 DNA sequence: TGTGCCAGCAGCCCAAGGACGGGAGGATCGGAAAAACTGTTTTTT. Translating it yields CASSPRTGGSEKLFF.

The rearrangement uses TRBV9 and TRBJ1-1, with D perhaps TRBD1 (6 bases). Trimming left V 3 bases short and J 1 base short, with 7 bases between. The CDR3 extends over 13 amino acids. CDR1 and CDR2 from the germline V gene are SGDLS and YYNGEE. The CDR3 loop is CASSEGGNTEAFF. CDR3 DNA sequence: TGTGCCAGCAGCGAAGGGGGGAACACTGAAGCTTTCTTT.

The rearrangement joins TRBV5-6 to TRBJ2-2; D ambiguous. Trimming took 2 bases from V and 0 from J, leaving 5 bases between them. The germline CDR1 and CDR2 sequences are SGHDT and YYEEEE. This CDR3 spans 14 amino acids. This CDR3 reads CASSLPSNTGELFF. CDR3 sequence (DNA): TGTGCCAGCAGCTTACCTTCGAACACCGGGGAGCTGTTTTTT.

The rearrangement uses TRBV2 and TRBJ2-1, with TRBD2 matching over 11 bases. Germline CDR1 reads SNHLY; CDR2 reads FYNNEI. The CDR3 totals 15 residues. Trimming took 6 bases from V and 7 from J; bases not matched to a gene: 8. CDR3 residues: CASSLLAGVGNEQFF. CDR3 nucleotides: TGTGCCAGCAGCTTACTAGCGGGAGTTGGGAATGAGCAGTTCTTC.

This chain links TRBV21-1 with TRBJ2-7. TRBV21-1 is deemed a pseudogene. CDR3 length equals 17 residues. The CDR3 DNA follows: TGTGCCAGCAGCTACCGGTCCCGGGGCTACCGAACCTACGAGCAGTACTTC. Translated: CASSYRSRGYRTYEQYF.

The chain uses TRBV11-2 and TRBJ1-2, with D maybe TRBD1 (5 bases). The CDR3 runs 13 residues. Germline CDR1 is SGHAT and CDR2 is FQNNGV. V was shortened by 3 bases and J by 2 bases, with 7 bases between the two germline ends. The DNA of the CDR3 is TGTGCCAGCAGCTTGGGGCAGAACTATGGCTACACCTTC. Translated: CASSLGQNYGYTF. Full variable domain (remainder filled in from reference TRBV11-2 and TRBJ1-2): EAGVAQSPRYKIIEKRQSVAFWCNPISGHATLYWYQQILGQGPKLLIQFQNNGVVDDSQLPKDRFSAERLKGVDSTLKIQPAKLEDSAVYLCASSLGQNYGYTFGSGTRLTVV.

The rearrangement joins TRBV7-9 to TRBJ2-7; D not resolved. This CDR3 region has 14 residues. V lost 1 base and J 6 bases, leaving 13 bases between the germline ends. CDR1 SEHNR and CDR2 FQNEAQ come from the germline V gene (reference sequence). CDR3 residues: CASSLERVPGEQYF. In DNA form, the CDR3 reads TGTGCCAGCAGCTTAGAACGGGTACCGGGCGAGCAGTACTTC.

The chain links TRBV7-9 to TRBJ2-1; possibly TRBD2 for D (6 bases). The CDR3 extends over 15 amino acids. The V end lost 5 bases, the J end lost 1 base, and 12 bases lay between the germline ends. CDR1 and CDR2 (germline): SEHNR, FQNEAQ (reference sequence). CDR3 DNA sequence: TGTGCCAGCAGCCCCATGGGACTTTCCTACAATGAGCAGTTCTTC. It codes for CASSPMGLSYNEQFF.

The J gene is TRBJ2-7, the V gene TRBV5-1; 11 bases fit TRBD2. J was trimmed by 6 bases and V by 0 bases; bases with no gene match: 8. The CDR3 runs 16 residues. Germline CDR1 is SGHRS and CDR2 is YFSETQ. CDR3 region: CASSLAPTSGVGEQYF. The CDR3 DNA reads as TGCGCCAGCAGCTTGGCCCCGACTAGCGGGGTGGGCGAGCAGTACTTC. The entire variable domain, with the rest obtained from reference TRBV5-1 and TRBJ2-7, is as follows: KAGVTQTPRYLIKTRGQQVTLSCSPISGHRSVSWYQQTPGQGLQFLFEYFSETQRNKGNFPGRFSGRQFSNSRSEMNVSTLELGDSALYLCASSLAPTSGVGEQYFGPGTRLTVT.

The chain recombines TRBV4-1 with TRBJ1-4; TRBD1 matches 12 bases. CDR3 length: 19 amino acids. CDR1 and CDR2 (germline): MGHRA, YSYEKL. With 0 bases clipped from V and 7 bases from J, the junction kept 12 bases outside the gene matches. For the CDR3, the DNA is TGCGCCAGCAGCCAAGATGCCGGGGACAGGGGGCTTCACAGTGAAAAACTGTTTTTT. The encoded protein is CASSQDAGDRGLHSEKLFF.

V usage is TRBV10-3 and J usage is TRBJ1-1; perhaps TRBD1 as D (5 bases). In germline, CDR1 is ENHRY, CDR2 SYGVKD. The V and J ends lost 3 bases and 7 bases respectively, with 15 bases between them. This CDR3 comprises 14 residues. CDR3 in amino acids: CAISDYGGRSEAFF. The CDR3 DNA reads TGTGCCATCAGTGATTACGGGGGACGGAGTGAAGCTTTCTTT.

The CDR3 DNA reads TGTGCCTGGAATGTCGGGACTCAGAACACAGATACGCAGTATTTT. Translating gives CAWNVGTQNTDTQYF. This chain joins TRBV30 and TRBJ2-3; D is perhaps TRBD2 (6 bases). Trimming pared 4 bases from V and 2 bases from J, leaving 16 bases between. This CDR3 contains 15 residues. From germline, CDR1 is GTSNPN and CDR2 SVGIG (reference sequence).

This clone was seen more than once but under ten times. The chain combines TRBV9 with TRBJ2-7; 11 nucleotides align to TRBD2. This CDR3 comprises 15 residues. Trimming at V came to 2 bases and at J to 2 bases, leaving 3 bases not matched to a gene. Germline V gene lookup returns CDR1 SGDLS and CDR2 YYNGEE. This CDR3 reads CASSVGTSGPYEQYF. The DNA of the CDR3 is TGTGCCAGCAGCGTCGGGACTAGCGGTCCCTACGAGCAGTACTTC.

The V call is TRBV28, the J call TRBJ1-2; D gene unclear. Between the trimmed V and J ends, which lost 4 bases and 8 bases, there was a span of 14 bases. Germline V gives CDR1 MDHEN, CDR2 SYDVKM. The CDR3 extends over 13 amino acids. CDR3 amino acids: CASSSTNPDGYTF. CDR3 DNA sequence: TGTGCCAGCAGTTCAACAAACCCGGACGGCTACACCTTC.

The chain couples TRBV28 to TRBJ2-1; TRBD2 is a possible D gene (8 bases). Germline CDR1 and CDR2: MDHEN and SYDVKM. With 1 base removed from V and 8 bases from J, the gap between germline ends came to 21 bases. CDR3 length equals 17 residues. The CDR3 here is CASSLFGTAGVLDEQFF. CDR3 coding DNA: TGTGCCAGCAGTTTATTTGGGACAGCGGGAGTTTTAGATGAGCAGTTCTTC. Based on the CDR3 plus reference TRBV28 and TRBJ2-1, the full variable domain is DVKVTQSSRYLVKRTGEKVFLECVQDMDHENMFWYRQDPGLGLRLIYFSYDVKMKEKGDIPEGYSVSREKKERFSLILESASTNQTSMYLCASSLFGTAGVLDEQFFGPGTRLTVL.

This clone was recorded only once. The chain joins TRBV28 to TRBJ2-3; TRBD2 matches 7 bases. Germline values: CDR1 MDHEN, CDR2 SYDVKM. Trimming at V came to 7 bases and at J to 3 bases, leaving 7 bases not matched to a gene. The CDR3 covers 14 residues. The CDR3 DNA follows: TGTGCCAGCAAAGTAGCGGGTCTGACAGATACGCAGTATTTT. Amino acids: CASKVAGLTDTQYF.

This CDR3 reads CASSFVYGHYEQYF. The CDR3 region has the DNA TGTGCCAGCAGTTTTGTTTATGGGCACTACGAGCAGTACTTC. The rearrangement links TRBV27 to TRBJ2-7; D is unclear. The CDR3 has 14 amino acids. CDR1 and CDR2 (germline): MNHEY, SMNVEV (reference sequence). V was clipped by 3 bases and J by 3 bases, with 12 bases between them.

This chain links TRBV5-1 with TRBJ1-2, with D possibly TRBD1 on 5 matching bases. Trimming removed 3 bases from V and 5 bases from J, with 11 bases in between. Per the germline V gene, CDR1 is SGHRS and CDR2 is YFSETQ. The CDR3 extends over 13 amino acids. The CDR3 nucleotides read TGCGCCAGCAGCTGGCGGGAGGGGTATGGCTACACCTTC. It translates to CASSWREGYGYTF.

The chain is built from TRBV4-1 and TRBJ2-4, with a weak D call TRBD1 (5 bases). CDR3 length equals 16 residues. Looked up from germline, CDR1 is MGHRA and CDR2 is YSYEKL. Trimming removed 4 bases from V and 8 bases from J, with 21 bases in between. The CDR3 protein is CASSLNLRQYLDIQYF. CDR3 nucleotides: TGCGCCAGCAGCCTAAACCTAAGACAGTATCTAGACATTCAGTACTTC.

This CDR3 reads CASSPSGGYGYTF. In DNA form, the CDR3 reads TGTGCCAGCAGCCCCTCCGGGGGCTATGGCTACACCTTC. The rearrangement uses TRBV28 and TRBJ1-2; TRBD1 is a possible D gene (5 bases). Germline CDR1 reads MDHEN; CDR2 reads SYDVKM. The CDR3 has 13 residues. Between the trimmed V and J ends, which lost 6 bases and 4 bases, there was a span of 12 bases.